The next 9 T cell receptor beta chains were all read from a single sample in a study of somatic mutations in cytotoxic T cells in rheumatoid arthritis (dated by TCRdb to 2016 to 2017). The library relied on the immunoSEQ multiplex PCR assay. What TCRdb holds here is the immuneACCESS table cut down to in-frame rearrangements. Part of the clones is not present; checked against another copy, under half of the missing clones reflect an unresolved V gene, and the others are unexplained. The sample table holds some 7,400 clones, of which approximately 92% were seen once. The ten largest clones take up over 20% of the sample. The sequenced sample consisted of CD8+ T cells sorted from blood. These receptors came from a woman aged 70-85 years with rheumatoid arthritis.

The chain couples TRBV11-3 to TRBJ2-1, with D possibly being TRBD2 (6 bases). CDR3 size: 13 residues. CDR1 SGHNT and CDR2 YENEEA come from the germline V gene. Deletions cut 6 bases from V and 12 bases from J, with 18 bases between. Here the CDR3 reads CASSGGGWTMQFF. The CDR3 DNA is TGTGCCAGCAGTGGGGGAGGATGGACTATGCAGTTCTTC.

The sample holds one count of this clone. The chain combines TRBV12-2 with TRBJ1-5; the table's D call, TRBD1, has no DNA check behind it. TRBV12-2 is recorded as a pseudogene. The CDR3 runs to 19 residues. The CDR3 loop reads CASRFCSWDRGQGNQPQHF. CDR3 coding DNA: TGTGCAAGTCGCTTTTGCTCCTGGGACAGGGGTCAGGGCAATCAGCCCCAGCATTTT.

The rearrangement uses TRBV11-2 and TRBJ2-3; D is unresolved. Germline CDR1 and CDR2: SGHAT and FQNNGV. The V end lost 0 bases, the J end lost 13 bases, and 11 bases lay between the germline ends. This CDR3 has 12 residues. The CDR3 DNA sequence: TGTGCCAGCAGCTTAGAGGGCACTCAGGAGTATTTT. Its protein is CASSLEGTQEYF.

The rearrangement links TRBV4-1 to TRBJ1-3; D might be TRBD1 (5 bases). Germline lookup yields CDR1 MGHRA and CDR2 YSYEKL. V was clipped by 0 bases and J by 3 bases, with 15 bases between them. The CDR3 totals 17 residues. The CDR3 spells CASSQDMVRTLGNTIYF. In DNA form, the CDR3 reads TGCGCCAGCAGCCAAGACATGGTTCGGACACTTGGAAACACCATATATTTT.

V gene TRBV13 combines with J gene TRBJ2-7, with TRBD2 identical over 9 bases. Germline assignment: CDR1 PRHDT and CDR2 FYEKMQ (reference sequence). The CDR3 contains 15 residues. Trimming cost V 5 bases and J 2 bases; bases outside gene matches: 7. CDR3: CASSVAGDFTYEQYF. CDR3 nucleotides: TGTGCCAGCAGCGTAGCGGGAGATTTCACCTACGAGCAGTACTTC.

The J gene is TRBJ1-3, the V gene TRBV13, with no clear D. The V end lost 5 bases, the J end lost 4 bases, and 12 bases lay between the germline ends. CDR1 is PRHDT, CDR2 FYEKMQ, per germline (reference sequence). The CDR3 spans 14 residues. The CDR3 DNA reads TGTGCCAGCAGCGGTAGTTCTTGGGGAAACACCATATATTTT. Amino acids: CASSGSSWGNTIYF.

The V call is TRBV5-1, the J call TRBJ2-5, with a possible D match to TRBD1 (6 bases). The CDR3 is made up of 15 amino acids. Trimming took 0 bases from V and 5 from J, leaving 14 bases between them. The germline V gene encodes CDR1 SGHRS and CDR2 YFSETQ. The CDR3 region is CASSLEGSRGETQYF. The CDR3 nucleotides are TGCGCCAGCAGCTTGGAGGGGTCAAGGGGGGAGACCCAGTACTTC. Complete variable domain (other parts from reference TRBV5-1 and TRBJ2-5): KAGVTQTPRYLIKTRGQQVTLSCSPISGHRSVSWYQQTPGQGLQFLFEYFSETQRNKGNFPGRFSGRQFSNSRSEMNVSTLELGDSALYLCASSLEGSRGETQYFGPGTRLLVL.

The genes are TRBV11-2 and TRBJ2-7; no definite D call. The CDR3 contains 12 residues. Trimming left V 5 bases short and J 2 bases short, with 7 bases between. Germline V gives CDR1 SGHAT, CDR2 FQNNGV. DNA of the CDR3: TGTGCCAGCAGCGACTCCACCTACGAGCAGTACTTC. This translates into CASSDSTYEQYF.

This chain links TRBV28 with TRBJ2-1; 8 bases align to TRBD2. V lost 6 bases to trimming and J lost 4 bases; unmatched junction nucleotides: 8. CDR1 MDHEN and CDR2 SYDVKM come from the germline V gene. This CDR3 spans 15 amino acids. In DNA form, the CDR3 reads TGTGCCAGCAGCCCACTAGCGGAGACGTACAATGAGCAGTTCTTC. It codes for CASSPLAETYNEQFF.